This TCR beta chain was documented in a study of T cells in Graves' hyperthyroidism and ophthalmopathy. TCR beta CDR3 sequences were amplified from RNA transcripts. Primed by the HTBI set, a first-round RT-PCR was run on the TCR CDR3. TCRdb ran MiXCR on the multiplex PCR reads and lists one entry per CDR3 protein. The table shows some 760,000 distinct CDR3 sequences, with about 15% occurring only once. Looked up from germline, CDR1 is LGHDT and CDR2 is YNNKEL (reference sequence). V lost 1 base and J 5 bases, leaving 6 bases between the germline ends. This CDR3 is built from 12 residues. The clonotype comes from a woman between 18 and 29 years old with Graves' hyperthyroidism. The sequenced material came from blood. The rearrangement joins TRBV3-1 to TRBJ2-7; D is undetermined. CDR3 loop: CASSQARNEQYF. Written as DNA, the CDR3 is TGTGCCAGCAGCCAAGCCCGCAACGAGCAGTACTTC.